Below are 27 T cell receptor beta chains sequenced from a single sample in a study of blood T cell repertoires in COVID-19. The repertoire was sequenced with immunoSEQ multiplex PCR; TCRdb's copy has only in-frame clones and lacks some. The sample has 150,000 to 200,000 clones; about 90% are singletons. The source material was PBMCs or T cells enriched from blood (not recorded which). Receptors originate from a human donor with acute COVID-19. The donor label of this sample is uncertain.

This chain connects TRBV4-2 to TRBJ2-2; D possibly corresponds to TRBD2 (6 bases). This CDR3 has 16 amino acids. Trimming shortened V by 0 bases and J by 3 bases, and 11 bases separated the two germline ends. Germline values: CDR1 LGHNA, CDR2 YNFKEQ. Here the CDR3 reads CASSQDQGGDTGELFF. As DNA, the CDR3 is TGTGCCAGCAGCCAAGATCAGGGCGGGGACACCGGGGAGCTGTTTTTT.

The chain recombines TRBV25-1 with TRBJ1-4, with D possibly TRBD1 on 6 matching bases. Germline CDR1 and CDR2: MGHDK and SYGVNS. CDR3 length: 15 residues. Trimming stripped 4 bases from V and 3 bases from J, with 12 bases between. CDR3 loop: CASSAHRDPNEKLFF. In DNA, the CDR3 is TGTGCCAGCAGTGCCCACAGGGATCCTAATGAAAAACTGTTTTTT.

This sequence joins TRBV2 and TRBJ1-6; possibly TRBD1 for D (5 bases). Germline-derived CDR1 and CDR2 are SNHLY and FYNNEI. The CDR3 extends over 14 amino acids. Trimming stripped 5 bases from V and 7 bases from J, with 12 bases between. The CDR3 spells CASSSDSGNSPLHF. CDR3 coding DNA: TGTGCCAGCAGTTCCGACAGCGGGAATTCACCCCTCCACTTT.

This chain connects TRBV5-1 to TRBJ2-3, with D unclear. The CDR3 consists of 16 residues. Trimming took off 0 bases at V and 0 bases at J, with 11 bases between the two ends. The V gene's germline CDR1 is SGHRS and CDR2 YFSETQ. Written as DNA, the CDR3 is TGCGCCAGCAGCTTGGTCGAGGCCCCTAGCACAGATACGCAGTATTTT. Translating it yields CASSLVEAPSTDTQYF.

This clone has a handful of counts. The chain has TRBV27 and TRBJ2-7, with TRBD1 identical over 7 bases. Germline values: CDR1 MNHEY, CDR2 SMNVEV (reference sequence). The ends lost 3 bases at V and 3 bases at J; junction bases unmatched: 11. The CDR3 loop spans 16 amino acids. The CDR3 is CASSFSLGDSIYEQYF. The DNA of the CDR3 is TGTGCCAGCAGTTTCTCGCTGGGGGACAGTATCTACGAGCAGTACTTC.

V gene TRBV3-1 (or the pseudogene TRBV3-2) combines with J gene TRBJ1-1; the D gene is possibly TRBD1 (6 bases). Germline CDR1 reads LGHDT; CDR2 reads YNNKEL (reference sequence). V was clipped by 0 bases and J by 1 base, with 12 bases between them. The CDR3 is made up of 16 amino acids. The CDR3 sequence: CASSQDPKGENTEAFF. Here the CDR3 DNA reads TGTGCCAGCAGCCAAGATCCGAAGGGGGAGAACACTGAAGCTTTCTTT.

This chain connects TRBV10-2 to TRBJ2-7, with D maybe TRBD1 (6 bases). The V end lost 3 bases, the J end lost 6 bases, and 15 bases lay between the germline ends. This CDR3 has 14 amino acids. Germline CDR1 is WSHSY and CDR2 is SAAADI. The chain's CDR3 is CASSEVTGSSEQYF. The CDR3 coding sequence is TGCGCCAGCAGTGAAGTAACAGGGTCGTCCGAGCAGTACTTC.

The chain uses TRBV3-1 (or the pseudogene TRBV3-2) and TRBJ2-2; D remains unclear. Trimming shortened V by 3 bases and J by 8 bases, and 13 bases separated the two germline ends. From germline, CDR1 is LGHDT and CDR2 YNNKEL (reference sequence). The CDR3 contains 14 residues. The CDR3 protein is CASSQTVLPGELFF. CDR3 nucleotide sequence: TGTGCCAGCAGCCAGACTGTTTTGCCGGGGGAGCTGTTTTTT.

The chain has TRBV11-2 and TRBJ2-1; perhaps TRBD2 as D (6 bases). The germline V gene has CDR1 SGHAT and CDR2 FQNNGV. V dropped 0 bases and J dropped 7 bases, with 22 bases sitting between them. This CDR3 region has 18 residues. CDR3 sequence: CASSLDYGDWEGGNEQFF. CDR3 nucleotide sequence: TGTGCCAGCAGCTTAGATTACGGGGACTGGGAAGGAGGGAATGAGCAGTTCTTC.

The gene calls are TRBV7-3 and TRBJ2-1, with TRBD1 matching over 7 bases. The V gene's germline CDR1 is SGHTA and CDR2 FQGTGA. The V and J ends lost 3 bases and 2 bases, in that order; junction bases with no gene match: 4. CDR3 length equals 15 residues. The CDR3 sequence is CASSLNRGAYNEQFF. CDR3 nucleotides: TGTGCCAGCAGCTTGAACAGGGGTGCCTACAATGAGCAGTTCTTC.

The chain joins TRBV11-2 to TRBJ1-1; D gene unclear. Trimming took 2 bases from V and 1 from J, leaving 8 bases between them. Germline V lookup: CDR1 SGHAT, CDR2 FQNNGV. The CDR3 spans 14 residues. The CDR3 sequence is CASSLRGRNTEAFF. The CDR3 DNA follows: TGTGCCAGCAGCTTAAGAGGGAGGAACACTGAAGCTTTCTTT.

The V gene is TRBV5-4, the J gene TRBJ1-4, with D perhaps TRBD1 (6 bases). Looked up from germline, CDR1 is SGHNT and CDR2 is YYREEE (reference sequence). V lost 4 bases to trimming and J lost 6 bases, with 19 bases between them. This CDR3 is 16 amino acids long. In DNA form, the CDR3 reads TGTGCCAGCAGCCAACGTGTAGGGGGGGCGGATGAAAAACTGTTTTTT. Protein product: CASSQRVGGADEKLFF.

The genes are TRBV5-5 and TRBJ1-5; no clear D gene. Germline loops: CDR1 SGHKS, CDR2 YYEKEE (reference sequence). Trimming removed 0 bases from V and 3 bases from J, with 10 bases in between. This CDR3 comprises 15 residues. The CDR3 region is CASSLDGFYNQPQHF. The CDR3 coding sequence is TGTGCCAGCAGCTTGGACGGTTTTTACAATCAGCCCCAGCATTTT. The full variable domain, with the rest looked up from reference TRBV5-5 and TRBJ1-5, is DAGVTQSPTHLIKTRGQQVTLRCSPISGHKSVSWYQQVLGQGPQFIFQYYEKEERGRGNFPDRFSARQFPNYSSELNVNALLLGDSALYLCASSLDGFYNQPQHFGDGTRLSIL.

This clone has a count of ten or more. The chain combines TRBV6-2 or TRBV6-3 with TRBJ2-2; D remains unclear. Looked up from germline, CDR1 is MNHEY and CDR2 is SVGEGT. The CDR3 is 16 amino acids. V was pared by 4 bases and J by 0 bases, with 12 bases between. In DNA, the CDR3 is TGTGCCAGCAGTTCCCCCGTCGGTGCGAACACCGGGGAGCTGTTTTTT. Translated: CASSSPVGANTGELFF.

The chain has TRBV5-1 and TRBJ1-1; perhaps TRBD1 as D (5 bases). The germline V and J ends were trimmed by 6 bases and 8 bases, with 14 bases remaining between them. The CDR3 contains 12 residues. CDR1 and CDR2 from the germline V gene are SGHRS and YFSETQ. The CDR3 nucleotides read TGCGCCAGCACATCAGGGACTGCCGAAGCTTTCTTT. Translation gives CASTSGTAEAFF. The variable domain in full, completed from reference TRBV5-1 and TRBJ1-1, reads KAGVTQTPRYLIKTRGQQVTLSCSPISGHRSVSWYQQTPGQGLQFLFEYFSETQRNKGNFPGRFSGRQFSNSRSEMNVSTLELGDSALYLCASTSGTAEAFFGQGTRLTVV.

The rearrangement links TRBV27 to TRBJ2-7; D is unclear. The ends were cut back, 5 bases at V and 0 bases at J, with 8 bases in the middle. The CDR3 contains 13 residues. From germline, CDR1 is MNHEY and CDR2 SMNVEV (reference sequence). CDR3 DNA: TGTGCCAGCAGTGGCGGTTTCTCCTACGAGCAGTACTTC. This gives the protein CASSGGFSYEQYF.

V is TRBV9 and J is TRBJ2-3; TRBD2 matches 7 bases. The J segment lost 2 bases and the V segment lost 4 bases, leaving 4 bases of the junction unmatched. CDR3 length equals 14 residues. Germline values: CDR1 SGDLS, CDR2 YYNGEE. The CDR3 loop is CASSLGTTTDTQYF. The CDR3 DNA is TGTGCCAGCAGCTTAGGGACTACCACAGATACGCAGTATTTT.

The chain joins TRBV27 to TRBJ2-7, with TRBD2 matching 13 bases. J was trimmed by 5 bases and V by 7 bases; bases with no gene match: 5. CDR3 length equals 14 residues. The germline V gene encodes CDR1 MNHEY and CDR2 SMNVEV (reference sequence). As DNA, the CDR3 is TGTGCCAGCACTACTAGCGGGGGGGCCGACGAGCAGTACTTC. It is translated as CASTTSGGADEQYF.

The chain has TRBV5-6 and TRBJ1-2; D may be TRBD1 (5 bases). Per the germline V gene, CDR1 is SGHDT and CDR2 is YYEEEE. Trimming removed 3 bases from V and 8 bases from J, with 29 bases in between. The length of the CDR3 is 18 residues. CDR3 DNA: TGTGCCAGCAGCTCGCATAACCGCGGGGCAGACTCCCGTAAGGGCTACACCTTC. Protein product: CASSSHNRGADSRKGYTF.

The chain recombines TRBV6-6 with TRBJ2-3; the D gene is possibly TRBD1 (6 bases). The CDR3 extends over 13 amino acids. The V end was cut by 5 bases, the J end by 6 bases, with 12 bases between. Germline V lookup: CDR1 MNHNY, CDR2 SVGAGI (reference sequence). The CDR3 sequence: CASSRQDRDTQYF. CDR3 coding DNA: TGTGCCAGCAGTCGACAAGACAGGGATACGCAGTATTTT.

This rearrangement joins TRBV27 to TRBJ1-2; D is perhaps TRBD1 (6 bases). Germline CDR1 and CDR2: MNHEY and SMNVEV (reference sequence). With 3 bases removed from V and 3 bases from J, the gap between germline ends came to 14 bases. The CDR3 contains 15 residues. CDR3 loop: CASSLYGQPDYGYTF. Here the CDR3 DNA reads TGTGCCAGCAGTTTGTACGGACAGCCAGACTATGGCTACACCTTC.

This clone was seen only a few times. The rearrangement joins TRBV11-2 to TRBJ1-2, with TRBD1 matching 7 bases. V lost 4 bases to trimming and J lost 2 bases; unmatched junction nucleotides: 1. CDR3 length: 13 residues. Germline V CDR1 and CDR2: SGHAT, FQNNGV. The CDR3 protein is CASSSQGNYGYTF. The CDR3 bases are TGTGCCAGCAGCTCACAGGGGAACTATGGCTACACCTTC.

DNA of the CDR3: TGTGCCATCAGTGACGGGGGAAGGGGTACCGGGGAGCTGTTTTTT. As protein: CAISDGGRGTGELFF. The rearrangement uses TRBV10-3 and TRBJ2-2; D might be TRBD2 (6 bases). The CDR3 contains 15 residues. Deletions cut 3 bases from V and 5 bases from J, with 13 bases between. CDR1 is ENHRY, CDR2 SYGVKD, per germline.

The chain uses TRBV4-1 and TRBJ1-2; D is possibly TRBD1 (5 bases). CDR1 MGHRA and CDR2 YSYEKL come from the germline V gene. The CDR3 consists of 16 residues. The V end lost 5 bases, the J end lost 3 bases, and 19 bases lay between the germline ends. CDR3 coding DNA: TGCGCCAGCAGCGAACCCCCAGGGAGGGGCGACTATGGCTACACCTTC. Its protein product is CASSEPPGRGDYGYTF.

This chain links TRBV2 with TRBJ1-5; D call uncertain. V was cut by 8 bases and J by 9 bases, with 20 bases left in between. The CDR3 has 14 amino acids. Germline loops: CDR1 SNHLY, CDR2 FYNNEI. The CDR3 is CASQVMRGPPPQHF. CDR3 DNA: TGTGCCAGCCAGGTCATGCGGGGTCCCCCGCCCCAGCATTTT.

V usage is TRBV14 and J usage is TRBJ2-1; 15 bases match TRBD2. CDR3 size: 19 residues. J gave up 5 bases and V 0 bases, and 8 bases lay outside the gene matches. Germline-derived CDR1 and CDR2 are SGHDN and FVKESK. CDR3 DNA sequence: TGTGCCAGCAGCCAAGATAGGGGACTAGCGGGGGGCCGCAACAATGAGCAGTTCTTC. It codes for CASSQDRGLAGGRNNEQFF.

CDR3 sequence: CASSSGEGSGELFF. The CDR3 DNA is TGTGCCAGCAGCTCCGGGGAGGGGAGCGGGGAGCTGTTTTTT. The gene calls are TRBV7-9 and TRBJ2-2; 7 bases match TRBD2. J gave up 7 bases and V 4 bases, and 6 bases lay outside the gene matches. Germline CDR1 reads SEHNR; CDR2 reads FQNEAQ (reference sequence). The CDR3 spans 14 residues.